The following is a TCR beta chain sequence with its context. In the source study's methods: The authors estimated nucleated cell counts from reference gene primer amplification. The table came from immunoSEQ multiplex PCR; TCRdb's copy has only in-frame clones and leaves some out. V and J calls and clone size come straight from that table; D and trimming were deduced from the DNA. This repertoire shows approximately 270,000 clones, approximately 90% found once; its top ten account for around 1.3%. This CDR3 is 17 amino acids long. Germline trimming cut 4 bases from V and 4 bases from J; bases unmatched to any gene: 12. Germline CDR1 and CDR2: SGHRS and YFSETQ. These data come from a study of blood T cell repertoires in COVID-19. Participants, about 18 to 90 years old, spanned some 23 US areas.

Sequenced input: PBMCs or T cells enriched from blood (not recorded which). The chain combines TRBV5-1 with TRBJ1-2; 11 positions agree with TRBD1. The receptor was isolated from a human donor in a cohort exposed to, infected with or recovered from COVID-19 (not recorded which). The donor label of this sample is uncertain. The DNA of the CDR3 is TGCGCCAGCAGCCCGGGGACAGGGGGTCTGGTAGGCTATGGCTACACCTTC. Amino acid sequence: CASSPGTGGLVGYGYTF.